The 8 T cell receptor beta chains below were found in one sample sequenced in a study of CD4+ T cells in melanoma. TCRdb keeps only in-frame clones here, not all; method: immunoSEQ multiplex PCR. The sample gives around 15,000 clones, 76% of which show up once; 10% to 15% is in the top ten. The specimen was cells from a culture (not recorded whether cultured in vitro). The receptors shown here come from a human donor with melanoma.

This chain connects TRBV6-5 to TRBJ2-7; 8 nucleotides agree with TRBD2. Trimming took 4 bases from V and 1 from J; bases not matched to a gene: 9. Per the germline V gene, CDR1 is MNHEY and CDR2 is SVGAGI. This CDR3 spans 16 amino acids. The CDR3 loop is CASSLRGSGVSYEQYF. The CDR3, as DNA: TGTGCCAGCAGTTTACGTGGTAGCGGGGTTTCCTACGAGCAGTACTTC.

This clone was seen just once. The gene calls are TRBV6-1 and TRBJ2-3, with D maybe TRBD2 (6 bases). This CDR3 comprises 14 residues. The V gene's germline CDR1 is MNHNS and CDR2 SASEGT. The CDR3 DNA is TGTGCATCCAGCCGGGACTTCCTTAGCATTGAGCAGTATTTT. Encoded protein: CASSRDFLSIEQYF.

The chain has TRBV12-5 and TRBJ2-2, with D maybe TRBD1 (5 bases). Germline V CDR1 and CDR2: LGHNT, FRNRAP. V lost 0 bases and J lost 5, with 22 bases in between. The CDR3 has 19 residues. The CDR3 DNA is TGTGCTAGTGGTTTGGTACCAAATGGGGCTATGGTGTCGACCGGGGAGCTGTTTTTT. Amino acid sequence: CASGLVPNGAMVSTGELFF.

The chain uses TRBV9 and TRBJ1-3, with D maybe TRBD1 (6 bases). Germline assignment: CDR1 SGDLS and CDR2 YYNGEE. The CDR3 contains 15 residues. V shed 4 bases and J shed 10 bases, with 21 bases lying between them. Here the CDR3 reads CASSPAGQNLRTIYF. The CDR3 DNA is TGTGCCAGCAGCCCCGCAGGACAGAACCTCAGGACCATATATTTT.

CDR3 DNA sequence: TGTGCCAGCAGCTCGAGGGACCTTCGCGGGAACACTGAAGCTTTCTTT. Residues: CASSSRDLRGNTEAFF. V usage is TRBV5-4 and J usage is TRBJ1-1, with D tentatively TRBD1 (5 bases). Trimming stripped 3 bases from V and 1 base from J, with 16 bases between. Germline-derived CDR1 and CDR2 are SGHNT and YYREEE (reference sequence). The CDR3 contains 16 residues.

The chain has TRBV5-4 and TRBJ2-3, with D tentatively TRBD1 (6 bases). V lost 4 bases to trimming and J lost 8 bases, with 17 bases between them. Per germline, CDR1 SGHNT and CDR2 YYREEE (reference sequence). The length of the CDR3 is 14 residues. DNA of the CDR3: TGTGCCAGCAGCCAACTAGAGGTAGGGGGTACGCAGTATTTT. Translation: CASSQLEVGGTQYF. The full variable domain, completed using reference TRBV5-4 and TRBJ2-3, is ETGVTQSPTHLIKTRGQQVTLRCSSQSGHNTVSWYQQALGQGPQFIFQYYREEENGRGNFPPRFSGLQFPNYSSELNVNALELDDSALYLCASSQLEVGGTQYFGPGTRLTVL.

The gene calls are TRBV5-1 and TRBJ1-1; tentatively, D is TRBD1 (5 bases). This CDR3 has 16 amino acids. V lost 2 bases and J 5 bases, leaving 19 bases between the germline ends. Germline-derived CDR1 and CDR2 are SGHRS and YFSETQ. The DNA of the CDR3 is TGCGCCAGCAGCTTCGGGACCGGGAGGGTACGGACTGAAGCTTTCTTT. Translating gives CASSFGTGRVRTEAFF. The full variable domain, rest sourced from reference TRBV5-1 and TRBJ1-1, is KAGVTQTPRYLIKTRGQQVTLSCSPISGHRSVSWYQQTPGQGLQFLFEYFSETQRNKGNFPGRFSGRQFSNSRSEMNVSTLELGDSALYLCASSFGTGRVRTEAFFGQGTRLTVV.

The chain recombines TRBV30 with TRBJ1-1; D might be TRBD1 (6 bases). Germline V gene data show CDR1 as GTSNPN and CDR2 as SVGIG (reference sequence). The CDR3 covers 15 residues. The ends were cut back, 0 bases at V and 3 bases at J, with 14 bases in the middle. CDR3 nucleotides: TGTGCCTGGAGTGTACCGGGGGGCGGCTACACTGAAGCTTTCTTT. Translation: CAWSVPGGGYTEAFF. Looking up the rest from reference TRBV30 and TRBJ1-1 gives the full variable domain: SQTIHQWPATLVQPVGSPLSLECTVEGTSNPNLYWYRQAAGRGLQLLFYSVGIGQISSEVPQNLSASRPQDRQFILSSKKLLLSDSGFYLCAWSVPGGGYTEAFFGQGTRLTVV.